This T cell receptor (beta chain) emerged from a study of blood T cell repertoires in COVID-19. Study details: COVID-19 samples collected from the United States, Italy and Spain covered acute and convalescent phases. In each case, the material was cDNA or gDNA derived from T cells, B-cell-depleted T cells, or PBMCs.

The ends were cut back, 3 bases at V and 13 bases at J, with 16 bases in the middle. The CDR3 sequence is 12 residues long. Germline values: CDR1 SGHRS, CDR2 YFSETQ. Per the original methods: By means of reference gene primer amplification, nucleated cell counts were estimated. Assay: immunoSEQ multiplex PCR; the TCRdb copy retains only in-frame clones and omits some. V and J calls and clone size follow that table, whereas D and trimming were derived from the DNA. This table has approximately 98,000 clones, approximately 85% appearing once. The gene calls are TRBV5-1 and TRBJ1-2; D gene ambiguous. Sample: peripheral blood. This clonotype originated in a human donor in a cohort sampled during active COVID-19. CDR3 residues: CASSSTDGWSTF. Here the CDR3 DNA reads TGCGCCAGCAGCTCCACTGACGGTTGGAGCACCTTC.